This entry lists 12 T cell receptor beta chains sequenced from one sample in a study of cytomegalovirus exposure and HLA in healthy donors. Some clones are missing from TCRdb's copy, which holds only in-frame ones; the method was immunoSEQ multiplex PCR. Altogether 200,000 to 300,000 clones are present, just under 90% being singletons, with the ten largest covering 2% to 3%. The sample comprised PBMCs. These receptors originate from a man aged 18 to 30 in good health and CMV-seronegative.

This sequence joins TRBV30 and TRBJ1-1, with D possibly being TRBD1 (5 bases). V dropped 5 bases and J dropped 1 base, with 8 bases sitting between them. The CDR3 runs to 12 residues. Germline CDR1 GTSNPN, CDR2 SVGIG (reference sequence). The CDR3 DNA is TGTGCCTGGGTGGGGCAGAACACTGAAGCTTTCTTT. It specifies CAWVGQNTEAFF. The full variable domain, in which reference TRBV30 and TRBJ1-1 provide the parts outside the CDR3, is SQTIHQWPATLVQPVGSPLSLECTVEGTSNPNLYWYRQAAGRGLQLLFYSVGIGQISSEVPQNLSASRPQDRQFILSSKKLLLSDSGFYLCAWVGQNTEAFFGQGTRLTVV.

The chain joins TRBV4-3 to TRBJ1-5; 8 positions agree with TRBD1. Germline CDR1 is LGHNA and CDR2 is YSLEER. The CDR3 runs 15 residues. V was pared by 6 bases and J by 4 bases, with 8 bases of the junction left unmatched. The CDR3 coding sequence is TGCGCCAGCAGTCGCGACAGGGGAAGGAATCAGCCCCAGCATTTT. It yields the protein CASSRDRGRNQPQHF.

J is TRBJ1-2 and V is TRBV5-1, with D maybe TRBD1 (5 bases). V lost 0 bases and J lost 3, with 18 bases in between. The CDR3 is 17 residues long. Germline assignment: CDR1 SGHRS and CDR2 YFSETQ. The CDR3 nucleotides read TGCGCCAGCAGCTTGGTGCGCCAGACAGTAGGGGACTATGGCTACACCTTC. Translating it yields CASSLVRQTVGDYGYTF.

This chain joins TRBV5-1 and TRBJ1-4; TRBD1 agrees at 7 bases. This CDR3 comprises 15 residues. Unmatched junction bases numbered 6, after V lost 3 bases and J lost 4 bases. Germline loops: CDR1 SGHRS, CDR2 YFSETQ. The CDR3 region has the DNA TGCGCCAGCAGCTCAGAACGGGACAGTAATGAAAAACTGTTTTTT. This codes for CASSSERDSNEKLFF.

The chain links TRBV28 to TRBJ1-1, with 7 bases fitting TRBD1. The CDR3 loop spans 12 amino acids. V was pared by 7 bases and J by 13 bases, with 12 bases of the junction left unmatched. Germline V gene lookup returns CDR1 MDHEN and CDR2 SYDVKM. CDR3 in amino acids: CASTGTTGVIFF. For the CDR3, the DNA is TGTGCCAGCACGGGAACTACAGGGGTAATTTTCTTT.

This clone was seen just once. Different DNA sequences within this sample yield the same CDR3. The CDR3 sequence: CASSRTGPDTQYF. The CDR3, as DNA: TGTGCCAGCAGTCGGACAGGGCCAGATACGCAGTATTTT. V and J are TRBV28 and TRBJ2-3; 8 nucleotides align to TRBD1. Looked up from germline, CDR1 is MDHEN and CDR2 is SYDVKM. This CDR3 comprises 13 residues. The V and J ends lost 5 bases and 4 bases, in that order; junction bases with no gene match: 2.

The rearrangement uses TRBV15 and TRBJ1-1; D gene ambiguous. The CDR3 totals 13 residues. The germline gives CDR1 LNHNV, CDR2 YYDKDF (reference sequence). V shed 5 bases and J shed 3 bases, with 10 bases lying between them. CDR3 sequence: CATSGAMDTEAFF. The CDR3 coding sequence is TGTGCCACCAGCGGAGCTATGGACACTGAAGCTTTCTTT.

This clone was detected only a few times. The chain uses TRBV7-9 and TRBJ1-2, with 8 bases matching TRBD1. Losses at the gene ends were 4 bases for V and 7 bases for J; bases not matched to a gene: 8. CDR3 length: 14 amino acids. Looked up from germline, CDR1 is SEHNR and CDR2 is FQNEAQ (reference sequence). The CDR3 region is CASSSTGEVGGYTF. CDR3 nucleotides: TGTGCCAGCAGCTCGACAGGGGAGGTCGGTGGCTACACCTTC.

This sequence joins TRBV6-6 and TRBJ2-7; 9 nucleotides align to TRBD1. The germline V gene encodes CDR1 MNHNY and CDR2 SVGAGI (reference sequence). CDR3 size: 16 residues. With 6 bases clipped from V and 4 bases from J, the junction kept 13 bases outside the gene matches. CDR3 in DNA: TGTGCCAGCAGCCCTCCGGACCGGGACAGGGAGTACGAGCAGTACTTC. Protein sequence: CASSPPDRDREYEQYF.

The rearrangement uses TRBV15 and TRBJ1-5; 9 nucleotides align to TRBD1. J gave up 5 bases and V 6 bases, and 2 bases lay outside the gene matches. The germline V gene has CDR1 LNHNV and CDR2 YYDKDF (reference sequence). This CDR3 comprises 13 residues. CDR3 region: CATRWTGDQPQHF. CDR3 nucleotide sequence: TGTGCCACCAGGTGGACAGGGGATCAGCCCCAGCATTTT.

The chain uses TRBV19 and TRBJ2-7; weak D call: TRBD2 (5 bases). Trimming stripped 6 bases from V and 0 bases from J, with 18 bases between. This CDR3 contains 16 residues. The germline CDR1 and CDR2 sequences are LNHDA and SQIVND (reference sequence). The CDR3 DNA sequence: TGTGCCAGTAGCCGAGCCGGGGTACCCTCCTCCTACGAGCAGTACTTC. Translated: CASSRAGVPSSYEQYF. The whole variable domain, filled in from reference TRBV19 and TRBJ2-7, reads DGGITQSPKYLFRKEGQNVTLSCEQNLNHDAMYWYRQDPGQGLRLIYYSQIVNDFQKGDIAEGYSVSREKKESFPLTVTSAQKNPTAFYLCASSRAGVPSSYEQYFGPGTRLTVT.

In its sample, this clone was seen once. This chain uses TRBV28 with TRBJ2-3; TRBD2 matches 10 bases. CDR3 length: 16 residues. Per the germline V gene, CDR1 is MDHEN and CDR2 is SYDVKM. Unmatched junction bases numbered 7, after V lost 6 bases and J lost 1 base. The CDR3 DNA sequence: TGTGCCAGCAGGATACTAGCGGGGATGGGCACAGATACGCAGTATTTT. Residues: CASRILAGMGTDTQYF.